This TCR beta chain came from a study of blood T cell repertoires in COVID-19. CDR1 and CDR2 (germline): ENHRY, SYGVKD. The J segment lost 7 bases and the V segment lost 10 bases, leaving 14 bases of the junction unmatched. The CDR3 totals 14 residues. Only in-frame clones appear in the TCRdb table, and some are missing; sequencing was by immunoSEQ multiplex PCR. The table records about 280,000 clones, roughly four fifths of them present only once. V is TRBV10-3 and J is TRBJ2-7; 9 nucleotides agree with TRBD2. Sequenced material: PBMCs or T cells enriched from blood (not recorded which). The receptor's source is a man aged 35-49 years who had been exposed to COVID-19. Here the CDR3 reads CATKRPSGRLEQYF. CDR3 nucleotides: TGTGCCACCAAGCGACCCAGCGGGAGGTTAGAGCAGTACTTC.